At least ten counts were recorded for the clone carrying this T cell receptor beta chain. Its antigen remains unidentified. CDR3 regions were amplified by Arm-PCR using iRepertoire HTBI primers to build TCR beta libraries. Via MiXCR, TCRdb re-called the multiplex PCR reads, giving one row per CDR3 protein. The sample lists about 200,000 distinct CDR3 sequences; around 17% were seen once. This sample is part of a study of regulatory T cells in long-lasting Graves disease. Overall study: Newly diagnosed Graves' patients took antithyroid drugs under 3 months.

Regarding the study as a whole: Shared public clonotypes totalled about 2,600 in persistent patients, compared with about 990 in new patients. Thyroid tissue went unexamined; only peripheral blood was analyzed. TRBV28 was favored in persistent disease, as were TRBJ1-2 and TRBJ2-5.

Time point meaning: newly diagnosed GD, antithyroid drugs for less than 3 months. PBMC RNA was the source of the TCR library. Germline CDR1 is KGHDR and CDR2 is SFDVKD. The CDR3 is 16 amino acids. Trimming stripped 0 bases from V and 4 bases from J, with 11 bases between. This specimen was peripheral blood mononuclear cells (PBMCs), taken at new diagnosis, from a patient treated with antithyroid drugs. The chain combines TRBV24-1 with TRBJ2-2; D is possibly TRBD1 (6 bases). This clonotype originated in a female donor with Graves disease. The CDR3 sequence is CATSDLRDTGTGELFF. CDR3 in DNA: TGTGCCACCAGTGATTTGCGGGACACGGGCACCGGGGAGCTGTTTTTT.